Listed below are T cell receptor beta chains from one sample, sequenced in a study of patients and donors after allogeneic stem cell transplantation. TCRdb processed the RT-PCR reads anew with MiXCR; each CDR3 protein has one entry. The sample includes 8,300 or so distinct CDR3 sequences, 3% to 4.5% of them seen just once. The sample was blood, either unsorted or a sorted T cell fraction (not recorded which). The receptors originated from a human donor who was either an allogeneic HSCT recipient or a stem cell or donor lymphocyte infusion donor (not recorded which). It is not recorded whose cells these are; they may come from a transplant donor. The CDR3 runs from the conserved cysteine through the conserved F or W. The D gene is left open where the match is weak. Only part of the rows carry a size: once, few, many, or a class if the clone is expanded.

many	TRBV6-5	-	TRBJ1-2	TGTGCCAGCGGCAAAGGGACGCCCAATCACTATGGCTACACCTTC	CASGKGTPNHYGYTF
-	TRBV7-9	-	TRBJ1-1	TGTGCCAGCAGCTTAGCCCTGCCGGCGGGGACTGAAGCTTTCTTT	CASSLALPAGTEAFF
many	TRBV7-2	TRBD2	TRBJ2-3	TGTGCCAGCAGCGGAGGACTAGCGGAGCGCACAGATACGCAGTATTTT	CASSGGLAERTDTQYF
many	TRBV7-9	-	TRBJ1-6	TGTGCCAGCAGCCCAGACGTTGGAAATTCACCCCTCCACTTT	CASSPDVGNSPLHF
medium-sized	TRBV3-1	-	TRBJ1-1	TGTGCCAGCAGCCAAGATTGGGGGACTGAAGCTTTCTTT	CASSQDWGTEAFF
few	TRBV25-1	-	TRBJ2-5	TGTGCCAGCAGTGATTTCCCAGAGACCCAGTACTTC	CASSDFPETQYF
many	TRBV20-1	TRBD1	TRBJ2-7	TGCAGTGGGAACAGGGGGTTGAACGAGCAGTACTTC	CSGNRGLNEQYF
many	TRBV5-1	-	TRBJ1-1	TGCGCCAGCAGCTTGCGACCGGGACCGGAAAACACTGAAGCTTTCTTT	CASSLRPGPENTEAFF
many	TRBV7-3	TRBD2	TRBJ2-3	TGTGCCAGCAGCGTTAGCGGGACGCGCACAGATACGCAGTATTTT	CASSVSGTRTDTQYF
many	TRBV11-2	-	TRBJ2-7	TGTGCCAGCAGCTTAGGTTTGGGAGGTAGGGAGCAGTACTTC	CASSLGLGGREQYF
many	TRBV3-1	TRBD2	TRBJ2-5	TGTGCCAGCAGCCAAGAGAAGCGGGGGTACCAAGAGACCCAGTACTTC	CASSQEKRGYQETQYF
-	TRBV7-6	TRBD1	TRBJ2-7	TGTGCCAGCAGCTTAGTGGCGGGACAGGGATCCTACGAGCAGTACTTC	CASSLVAGQGSYEQYF
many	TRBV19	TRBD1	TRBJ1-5	TGTGCCAGTAGCACCGCGGCAGGGGGGCAGCCCCAGCATTTT	CASSTAAGGQPQHF
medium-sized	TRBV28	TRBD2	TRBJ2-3	TGTGCCAGCAGTTCGACTAGCGGGAGAGCATCAGATACGCAGTATTTT	CASSSTSGRASDTQYF
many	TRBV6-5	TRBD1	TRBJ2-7	TGTGCCAGCAAGGGACGGACAGGAGGCTACGAGCAGTACTTC	CASKGRTGGYEQYF
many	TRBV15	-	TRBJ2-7	TGTGCCACCAGCAGGGGGATATCCGAGCAGTACTTC	CATSRGISEQYF
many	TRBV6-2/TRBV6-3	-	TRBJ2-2	TGTGCCAGCAGAACTTACGCCGGGGAGCTGTTTTTT	CASRTYAGELFF
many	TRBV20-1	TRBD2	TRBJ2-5	TGCAGTGCTAGAGTCATCGGGAGGGCCGGAGAGACCCAGTACTTC	CSARVIGRAGETQYF
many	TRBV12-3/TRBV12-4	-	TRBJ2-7	TGTGCCAGCAGGCGCACAACAGGGTCCTACGAGCAGTACTTC	CASRRTTGSYEQYF
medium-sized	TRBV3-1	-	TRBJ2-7	TGTGCCAGCAGCCAAGCCAGGGTAGGCGAGCAGTACTTC	CASSQARVGEQYF
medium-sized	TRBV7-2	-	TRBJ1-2	TGTGCCAGCAGCTACAGCCTCTATGGCTACACCTTC	CASSYSLYGYTF
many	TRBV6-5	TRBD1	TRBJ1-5	TGTGCCAGCAGTCCCTCTCTTGCGGGACAGGGTGAGCCCCAGCATTTT	CASSPSLAGQGEPQHF
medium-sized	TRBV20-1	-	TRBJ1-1	TGCAGTGGGGGGGCGAACACTGAAGCTTTCTTT	CSGGANTEAFF
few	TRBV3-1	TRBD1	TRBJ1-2	TGTGCCAGCAGCCAACGGCAGGGGGATGGCTACACCTTC	CASSQRQGDGYTF
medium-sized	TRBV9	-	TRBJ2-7	TGTGCCAGCAGCGTAGACCGGGGTAGGGATACACCGCAGTACTTC	CASSVDRGRDTPQYF
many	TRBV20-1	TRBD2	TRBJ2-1	TGCAGTGCTAGAACTAGCGGGAGGAGAAATGAGCAGTTCTTC	CSARTSGRRNEQFF
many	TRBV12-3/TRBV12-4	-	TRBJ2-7	TGTGCCAGCAGTTTGGCCAGGGCCGCCTACGAGCAGTACTTC	CASSLARAAYEQYF
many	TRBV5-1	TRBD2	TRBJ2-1	TGCGCCAGCAGCTCCAAACTAGCGCGGGGCAATGAGCAGTTCTTC	CASSSKLARGNEQFF
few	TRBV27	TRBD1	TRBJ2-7	TGTGCCAGCAGCTCCAGGGGGCTAAGCTCCTACGAGCAGTACTTC	CASSSRGLSSYEQYF
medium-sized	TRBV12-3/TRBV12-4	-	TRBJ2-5	TGTGCCAGCAGTTTGAGTGGGGAGACCCAGTACTTC	CASSLSGETQYF
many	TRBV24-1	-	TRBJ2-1	TGTGCCACCAGTGATTTGAAAGGGTACAATGAGCAGTTCTTC	CATSDLKGYNEQFF
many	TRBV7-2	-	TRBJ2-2	TGTGCCAGCAGCTTAGCCTTAGCGCCAGAGGGGGGGGAGCTGTTTTTT	CASSLALAPEGGELFF
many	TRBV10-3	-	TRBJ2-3	TGTGCCATCAGCCAGGTCGTCGGCCTGGCCCATACGCAGTATTTT	CAISQVVGLAHTQYF
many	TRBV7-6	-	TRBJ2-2	TGTGCCAGCAGCTACCAAGGGGGAGCCTCCGGGGAGCTGTTTTTT	CASSYQGGASGELFF
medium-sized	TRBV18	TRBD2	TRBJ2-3	TGTGCCAGCTCACCACCCACTAGCGGGAGTAGGACAGATACGCAGTATTTT	CASSPPTSGSRTDTQYF
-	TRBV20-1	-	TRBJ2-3	TGCAGTTCTAGAGATTTCGGGAGTCCAGATACGCAGTATTTT	CSSRDFGSPDTQYF
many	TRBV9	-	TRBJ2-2	TGTGCCAGCAGCGCGGGACCAAACACCGGGGAGCTGTTTTTT	CASSAGPNTGELFF